A single T cell receptor (beta chain) is shown here with its context. The specificity of this receptor is unknown. No much larger clonotype is one base removed from it; base qualities were not supplied. Relative to germline, V is 3 bases shorter and J is 7 bases shorter, with 10 bases between their ends. The CDR3 spans 12 residues, from the cysteine through the phenylalanine. The read is trimmed to its CDR3 DNA, 36 bases read in frame from base 1. CDR1 is given as MDHEN and CDR2 as SYDVKM, both from the germline V gene. At one collaborating source in Seattle, patients were enrolled during active infection and were followed longitudinally through the course of disease. Each collaborating institution followed its own protocols to collect whole blood in K2EDTA tubes. Collaborator samples were shipped for TCRbeta analysis as frozen whole blood, isolated PBMCs, or DNA extracted from either sample type.

The sample is drawn from a study of blood T cell repertoires in COVID-19 (dated by TCRdb to 2019 to 2021). For context, the study as a whole: Samples from collaborators originated in the United States, Italy and Spain and spanned both the acute and convalescent phases of COVID-19. The material from the prospective study consisted of cDNA or gDNA derived from T cells, B-cell-depleted T cells, or PBMCs. The dataset comprised deeply sampled blood TCRbeta repertoires from subjects exposed to, actively infected with, or recovered from COVID-19. The repertoires were made available in a free public database intended to serve as a resource for research on the immune response to SARS-CoV-2. The samples were drawn from the first 160 participants of the ongoing ImmuneRACE study and from roughly 1,300 subjects provided by 6 global collaborators. Sample metadata almost always included a de-identified subject ID, COVID-19 status, age in years and sex. Where available, HLA class I and class II types were obtained from metadata supplied by the sample provider rather than from assay-based typing. General study outcomes and caveats: Clinical and demographic metadata were provided uncurated, with the amount varying by source and participant.

The immunoSEQ Assay, a bias-controlled multiplex PCR, was used to amplify TCRbeta CDR3 regions from genomic DNA. The paper's data handling went like this. The number of nucleated cells in each sample was estimated from the amplification of reference gene primers within the assay. To quantify the absolute abundance of each unique TCRbeta CDR3 rearrangement, sequence reads were collapsed and filtered. Productive Simpson clonality was computed per sample as the square root of Simpson's diversity index over productive rearrangements. Sourced from immuneACCESS, this table was stored by TCRdb with only in-frame sequences that have V and J called. A share of the clones is absent; for the studies checked, an unresolved V gene accounts for under half, and the remainder has no known explanation. The V and J calls and clone size come from that table; D and trimming were worked out from the DNA. The sample records 200,000 to 250,000 clones, 75% to 90% of which are singletons. The ten largest clones capture 2% to 3% of the sample.

The sequenced material came from peripheral blood. This clonotype originated in a man aged 25 to 40 with COVID-19, enrolled during active disease. The rearrangement joined TRBV28 to TRBJ2-7; TRBD2 is possibly the D segment (6 matching bases). The DNA reads as follows: TGTGCCAGCAGTTTCCCCCGGGGGGAGCAGTACTTC. Translated, it reads CASSFPRGEQYF.